This T cell receptor beta chain is from a study of read filtering for tumor transcriptome and immune sequencing. Study details: The cohort had more than 16 men and approximately 14 women aged about 45 to 80, mean about 70 years.

This clonotype was seen a single time. Antigen specificity is unknown. The junction differs from germline at one of its ends, possibly a read error. Molecular barcoded adaptors covering alpha/delta and beta/gamma chains were used on roughly 400 ng RNA. TCRdb redid the calling of the reads with MiXCR, one entry per CDR3 protein. The sample lists more than 70,000 distinct CDR3 sequences, approximately 21% occurring once. At the time of active disease, bone marrow was collected from every patient. Whole-study results and caveats: Approximately 82% of IR-seq clonotypes had a single read, yet these held 3% to 4% of reads. Dropping single-read clonotypes raised IR-seq and RNA-seq shared-clonotype correlation.

This CDR3 spans 16 amino acids. Germline values: CDR1 SGHNT, CDR2 YYREEE (reference sequence). The material sequenced was a population of CD138-negative cells sorted from bone marrow. The clonotype originates from a donor aged 40 or over with multiple myeloma. The chain uses TRBV5-4 and TRBJ1-1, with 9 bases identical to TRBD1. CDR3 loop: CASTRRTGAGDTGAFF. The CDR3 DNA follows: TGTGCCAGCACGCGTCGGACAGGGGCGGGGGACACTGGAGCTTTCTTT.